The 26 T cell receptor beta chains below were found in one sample sequenced in a study of T cells after yellow fever vaccination. In TCRdb, the 5' RACE reads were re-called with MiXCR into one record per CDR3 protein. The sample contains hundreds of thousands of distinct CDR3 sequences, about 13% of which appear only once. This specimen was PBMCs, taken on the day of the yellow fever booster vaccination. All receptors come from a young man who received the YFV17D yellow fever vaccine.

This clonotype was counted many times. J is TRBJ2-7 and V is TRBV18; D call uncertain. Germline V gene sequence: CDR1 KGHSH, CDR2 LQKENI. The V end lost 4 bases, the J end lost 1 base, and 8 bases lay between the germline ends. This CDR3 is 13 amino acids long. For the CDR3, the DNA is TGTGCCAGCTCACGGCCGGGTTCCTACGAGCAGTACTTC. Translating gives CASSRPGSYEQYF.

This clonotype was detected a few times. The chain joins TRBV20-1 to TRBJ2-1; TRBD2 is a possible D gene (6 bases). CDR1 is DFQATT and CDR2 is SNEGSKA in the germline V gene (reference sequence). Trimming shortened V by 5 bases and J by 0 bases, and 14 bases separated the two germline ends. The CDR3 spans 15 residues. The CDR3 DNA follows: TGCAGTGCTCCGGGGGACGCGAGCTCCTACAATGAGCAGTTCTTC. Its protein product is CSAPGDASSYNEQFF.

The CDR3 nucleotides read TGTGCCAGCAGTTCCCAAATAGGCCGTCTTTCCTACGAGCAGTACTTC. Translating it yields CASSSQIGRLSYEQYF. The chain employs TRBV27 and TRBJ2-7; D call uncertain. Germline CDR1 and CDR2: MNHEY and SMNVEV (reference sequence). This CDR3 spans 16 amino acids. V was cut by 4 bases and J by 1 base, with 17 bases left in between.

This chain joins TRBV2 and TRBJ2-1; D gene ambiguous. This CDR3 is built from 12 residues. The V end was cut by 10 bases, the J end by 8 bases, with 15 bases between. CDR1 is SNHLY, CDR2 FYNNEI, per germline. The CDR3 sequence is CATRKLLDEQFF. The DNA for the CDR3 is TGTGCCACTCGGAAACTGCTGGATGAGCAGTTCTTC.

V gene TRBV11-2 combines with J gene TRBJ2-3; the D is unclear. V was pared by 5 bases and J by 4 bases, with 16 bases between. CDR1 SGHAT and CDR2 FQNNGV come from the germline V gene. The length of the CDR3 is 15 residues. DNA of the CDR3: TGTGCCAGCAGCAACGACCGACGTCGCGCAGATACGCAGTATTTT. This gives the protein CASSNDRRRADTQYF.

This clonotype has more than one count but fewer than ten. The chain recombines TRBV20-1 with TRBJ2-3, with TRBD2 identical over 11 bases. J lost 4 bases, V lost 7 bases, and 1 base had no gene match. Per the germline V gene, CDR1 is DFQATT and CDR2 is SNEGSKA (reference sequence). The CDR3 runs 12 residues. As DNA, the CDR3 is TGCAGTGTTAGCGGGAGGGCAGATACGCAGTATTTT. Translating it yields CSVSGRADTQYF.

The chain combines TRBV27 with TRBJ2-1; 10 nucleotides agree with TRBD1. Germline assignment: CDR1 MNHEY and CDR2 SMNVEV (reference sequence). This CDR3 is 15 amino acids long. Losses at the gene ends were 5 bases for V and 2 bases for J; bases not matched to a gene: 3. CDR3 loop: CASSADRGAYNEQFF. The CDR3 DNA follows: TGTGCCAGCAGTGCGGACAGGGGGGCCTACAATGAGCAGTTCTTC.

This clonotype was seen many times. V is TRBV29-1 and J is TRBJ2-3; no clear D. Germline CDR1 SQVTM, CDR2 ANQGSEA. The length of the CDR3 is 13 residues. Deletions cut 3 bases from V and 2 bases from J, with 9 bases between. The CDR3 DNA follows: TGCAGCGTTGATCCGGGCCACACAGATACGCAGTATTTT. The encoded protein is CSVDPGHTDTQYF.

This clonotype was detected only a few times. The rearrangement joins TRBV20-1 to TRBJ2-7; no firm D call. The CDR3 has 11 amino acids. Germline-derived CDR1 and CDR2 are DFQATT and SNEGSKA (reference sequence). With 5 bases removed from V and 5 bases from J, the gap between germline ends came to 10 bases. The CDR3, as DNA: TGCAGTGCTTGCCCCATGGACGAGCAGTACTTC. It is translated as CSACPMDEQYF.

This chain uses TRBV12-3 or TRBV12-4 with TRBJ2-1; 14 bases are a match to TRBD2. V lost 3 bases and J lost 8; bases outside the gene matches: 9. CDR3 size: 17 residues. The CDR3 nucleotides are TGTGCCAGCAGTTTGGGGACTAGCGGGAGTAATATTGATGAGCAGTTCTTC. Its translation is CASSLGTSGSNIDEQFF.

The chain has TRBV7-9 and TRBJ1-2; no firm D call. The V gene lost 1 base and the J gene lost 8 bases, with 11 bases spanning the gap. Germline-derived CDR1 and CDR2 are SEHNR and FQNEAQ (reference sequence). This CDR3 is built from 13 residues. Here the CDR3 DNA reads TGTGCCAGCAGCTTAGGGGAGCTTTGGGGCTACACCTTC. This sequence encodes CASSLGELWGYTF.

The chain has TRBV28 and TRBJ2-1; D is possibly TRBD1 or TRBD2 (5 bases each). This CDR3 contains 13 residues. From germline, CDR1 is MDHEN and CDR2 SYDVKM. Trimming cost V 3 bases and J 9 bases, with 12 bases left between them. CDR3 protein: CASSFQQGAEQFF. CDR3 DNA sequence: TGTGCCAGCAGTTTTCAGCAGGGAGCTGAGCAGTTCTTC.

This clonotype has more than one count but fewer than ten. The chain recombines TRBV9 with TRBJ1-2; tentatively, D is TRBD1 (5 bases). V was pared by 5 bases and J by 4 bases, with 6 bases between. The CDR3 contains 11 residues. CDR1 is SGDLS, CDR2 YYNGEE, per germline. The CDR3, as DNA: TGTGCCAGCAGGGGGGTCTATGGCTACACCTTC. It codes for CASRGVYGYTF.

The chain combines TRBV20-1 with TRBJ2-3; 12 bases align to TRBD2. CDR3 length equals 15 residues. Germline CDR1 and CDR2: DFQATT and SNEGSKA (reference sequence). J lost 6 bases, V lost 0 bases, and 4 bases had no gene match. As DNA, the CDR3 is TGCAGTGCTAGAGACCTAGCGGGAGGGCCGGATACGCAGTATTTT. The encoded protein is CSARDLAGGPDTQYF.

This clonotype was seen more than once but under ten times. The chain carries TRBV7-9 and TRBJ1-5; the D is unclear. The CDR3 has 14 residues. Germline V lookup: CDR1 SEHNR, CDR2 FQNEAQ (reference sequence). Trimming cost V 5 bases and J 4 bases, with 12 bases left between them. The CDR3 protein is CASSPSGLNQPQHF. CDR3 DNA sequence: TGTGCCAGCAGCCCTAGCGGACTAAATCAGCCCCAGCATTTT.

This clonotype was observed a handful of times. V is TRBV6-2 or TRBV6-3 and J is TRBJ2-1; 7 bases line up with TRBD2. The germline gives CDR1 MNHEY, CDR2 SVGEGT. This CDR3 has 12 residues. With V trimmed by 11 bases and J by 6 bases, 7 bases remained unmatched. DNA of the CDR3: TGTGCCCATGGACTAGGGGCCAATGAGCAGTTCTTC. Amino acids: CAHGLGANEQFF.

The genes are TRBV6-6 and TRBJ2-7, with 8 bases aligning to TRBD1. Germline CDR1 MNHNY, CDR2 SVGAGI (reference sequence). The CDR3 loop spans 12 amino acids. V lost 10 bases, J lost 2 bases, and 4 bases stayed unmatched. The CDR3 protein is CATRTGPYEQYF. The CDR3 DNA follows: TGTGCCACTAGGACAGGGCCCTACGAGCAGTACTTC.

The V and J genes are TRBV7-2 and TRBJ2-3; 13 bases are shared with TRBD2. This CDR3 is built from 14 residues. The ends lost 6 bases at V and 12 bases at J; junction bases unmatched: 9. CDR1 and CDR2 from the germline V gene are SGHTA and FQGNSA. The CDR3 region is CASSPGLAGESQYF. The DNA of the CDR3 is TGTGCCAGCAGTCCAGGACTAGCGGGAGAAAGTCAGTATTTT.

This sequence joins TRBV4-3 and TRBJ1-5, with D unclear. The CDR3 is 15 residues long. Germline loops: CDR1 LGHNA, CDR2 YSLEER. Trimming left V 0 bases short and J 4 bases short, with 10 bases between. The CDR3 DNA reads TGCGCCAGCAGCCAAGATTGGCCAGCTAATCAGCCCCAGCATTTT. Translation: CASSQDWPANQPQHF.

This clonotype was recorded at least ten times. This chain links TRBV12-3 or TRBV12-4 with TRBJ2-5, with D unclear. Trimming pared 4 bases from V and 5 bases from J, leaving 11 bases between. The CDR3 extends over 13 amino acids. The DNA of the CDR3 is TGTGCCAGCAGTTCAGGCACCAGGGAGACCCAGTACTTC. Protein: CASSSGTRETQYF.

Here the CDR3 DNA reads TGTGCCAGCAGAAGATATGACACCGGGGAGCTGTTTTTT. Residues: CASRRYDTGELFF. V and J are TRBV25-1 and TRBJ2-2; D gene unclear. The germline V gene has CDR1 MGHDK and CDR2 SYGVNS. V lost 6 bases and J lost 3, with 8 bases in between. The CDR3 loop spans 13 amino acids.

This clonotype was seen a handful of times. The chain joins TRBV28 to TRBJ2-1; 13 nucleotides match TRBD2. Trimming removed 6 bases from V and 6 bases from J; junction bases left unmatched: 8. Germline loops: CDR1 MDHEN, CDR2 SYDVKM. CDR3 length: 16 amino acids. CDR3 sequence reads: CASRPGLAGALNEQFF. CDR3 DNA sequence: TGTGCCAGCAGACCCGGACTAGCGGGAGCTCTCAATGAGCAGTTCTTC.

The chain has TRBV28 and TRBJ2-1, with a possible D match to TRBD1 (6 bases). The ends were cut back, 6 bases at V and 12 bases at J, with 15 bases in the middle. The CDR3 covers 12 residues. Germline CDR1 MDHEN, CDR2 SYDVKM. CDR3 coding DNA: TGTGCCAGCAGGAACCAGGGGCGATTGCAGTTCTTC. Amino acid sequence: CASRNQGRLQFF.

CDR3 sequence reads: CASSSPDLGLHPYF. In DNA, the CDR3 is TGTGCCAGCAGCTCCCCAGACCTCGGTTTACATCCATACTTC. The gene calls are TRBV7-6 and TRBJ2-7; D is unclear. Germline CDR1 and CDR2: SGHVS and FNYEAQ. The CDR3 extends over 14 amino acids. The V end lost 4 bases, the J end lost 13 bases, and 23 bases lay between the germline ends.

The table lists this clonotype with a few counts. The genes are TRBV5-1 and TRBJ2-2; possible D gene TRBD2, 6 bases. V lost 2 bases, J lost 6 bases, and 14 bases lay in between. This CDR3 region has 15 residues. CDR1 and CDR2 (germline): SGHRS, YFSETQ. The CDR3 is CASSFGREGAGELFF. CDR3 sequence (DNA): TGCGCCAGCAGCTTCGGGCGGGAAGGCGCCGGGGAGCTGTTTTTT.

This clonotype was recorded once. V and J are TRBV11-2 and TRBJ2-1; 8 nucleotides agree with TRBD2. The CDR3 length is 16 residues. Germline values: CDR1 SGHAT, CDR2 FQNNGV. The junction had 13 bases not matched to a gene; V was cut back by 7 bases and J by 5 bases. Here the CDR3 reads CASIQEVAGSNNEQFF. CDR3 nucleotide sequence: TGTGCCAGCATCCAAGAAGTAGCGGGGTCTAACAATGAGCAGTTCTTC. Full variable domain (remainder filled in from reference TRBV11-2 and TRBJ2-1): EAGVAQSPRYKIIEKRQSVAFWCNPISGHATLYWYQQILGQGPKLLIQFQNNGVVDDSQLPKDRFSAERLKGVDSTLKIQPAKLEDSAVYLCASIQEVAGSNNEQFFGPGTRLTVL.